The 17 T cell receptor beta chains presented below share a single source sample, sequenced in a study of blood T cells in healthy people across ages. A sample-barcoded 5' primer and a J-beta primer mix were used in a second PCR of about 7 to 12 cycles. TCRdb used MiXCR to reprocess the 5' RACE reads, holding one entry per CDR3 protein. Altogether some 1 million distinct CDR3 sequences are present, under 55% being singletons, with the ten largest covering approximately 19%. The specimen was blood. The origin of the receptors is a woman in her sixties or seventies in good health.

A single count supports this clonotype. This chain uses TRBV20-1 with TRBJ2-5; 10 positions match TRBD2. The J segment lost 11 bases and the V segment lost 1 base, leaving 16 bases of the junction unmatched. The CDR3 runs to 16 residues. Germline-derived CDR1 and CDR2 are DFQATT and SNEGSKA (reference sequence). The CDR3, as DNA: TGCAGTGCTAGAGCCCAGCTAGCGGGAGCGGACCAAAAGCAGTACTTC. This translates into CSARAQLAGADQKQYF.

This clonotype was picked up a small number of times. J is TRBJ1-2 and V is TRBV6-1; 9 positions match TRBD1. Germline loops: CDR1 MNHNS, CDR2 SASEGT. The V gene end was trimmed by 6 bases and the J gene end by 4 bases; junction bases not matched to a gene: 9. This CDR3 region has 15 residues. For the CDR3, the DNA is TGTGCCAGCAGCCGAGGGACAGGGAAGGGCTATGGCTACACCTTC. Its translation: CASSRGTGKGYGYTF.

The J gene is TRBJ2-1, the V gene TRBV4-1, with 10 bases matching TRBD2. This CDR3 is built from 15 residues. Germline lookup yields CDR1 MGHRA and CDR2 YSYEKL. V shed 2 bases, J shed 4 bases, and the junction held 2 bases outside the gene matches. CDR3 amino acids: CASSQSTSGYNEQFF. DNA of the CDR3: TGCGCCAGCAGCCAATCGACTAGCGGGTACAATGAGCAGTTCTTC.

This clonotype turned up a few times. The chain has TRBV2 and TRBJ2-5, with 10 positions matching TRBD1. The germline V gene encodes CDR1 SNHLY and CDR2 FYNNEI. The length of the CDR3 is 15 residues. Losses at the gene ends were 5 bases for V and 0 bases for J; bases not matched to a gene: 3. Here the CDR3 reads CASSRDRGHQETQYF. CDR3 in DNA: TGTGCCAGCAGTAGGGACAGGGGCCACCAAGAGACCCAGTACTTC. Combining the CDR3 with reference TRBV2 and TRBJ2-5 gives the whole variable domain EPEVTQTPSHQVTQMGQEVILRCVPISNHLYFYWYRQILGQKVEFLVSFYNNEISEKSEIFDDQFSVERPDGSNFTLKIRSTKLEDSAMYFCASSRDRGHQETQYFGPGTRLLVL.

This clonotype was seen more than once but under ten times. V gene TRBV9 combines with J gene TRBJ2-3, with 7 positions matching TRBD2. The CDR3 runs to 13 residues. Trimming took 0 bases from V and 5 from J; bases not matched to a gene: 0. CDR1 SGDLS and CDR2 YYNGEE come from the germline V gene. The CDR3 sequence is CASSVAGGDTQYF. As DNA, the CDR3 is TGTGCCAGCAGCGTAGCGGGGGGAGATACGCAGTATTTT.

The rearrangement links TRBV2 to TRBJ2-3, with a weak D call TRBD2 (6 bases). The germline V and J ends were trimmed by 3 bases and 1 base, with 8 bases remaining between them. This CDR3 contains 14 residues. Germline-derived CDR1 and CDR2 are SNHLY and FYNNEI. CDR3 sequence (DNA): TGTGCCAGCAGTGAGTGGGGGGGCACAGATACGCAGTATTTT. This codes for CASSEWGGTDTQYF.

The rearrangement uses TRBV6-1 and TRBJ2-5; no firm D call. This CDR3 is built from 15 residues. The V gene's germline CDR1 is MNHNS and CDR2 SASEGT. The germline V and J ends were trimmed by 1 base and 5 bases, with 14 bases remaining between them. The CDR3 reads CASSEGLGLGETQYF. CDR3 in DNA: TGTGCCAGCAGTGAAGGCCTCGGTTTGGGGGAGACCCAGTACTTC.

This clonotype was found a few times. Given a much more abundant clone one base away, this may be a read error. The V and J genes are TRBV27 and TRBJ2-7; 9 bases align to TRBD1. The CDR3 is 16 residues long. V shed 5 bases, J shed 7 bases, and the junction held 15 bases outside the gene matches. CDR1 and CDR2 from the germline V gene are MNHEY and SMNVEV (reference sequence). CDR3: CASSLYRDRAHNEQYF. The CDR3, as DNA: TGTGCCAGCAGTCTCTACCGGGACAGGGCCCACAATGAGCAGTACTTC.

V and J are TRBV6-6 and TRBJ2-3; no clear D. Per germline, CDR1 MNHNY and CDR2 SVGAGI (reference sequence). V lost 6 bases and J lost 1, with 11 bases in between. The CDR3 runs 14 residues. DNA of the CDR3: TGTGCCAGCAGGAAGACTGGCGGCACAGATACGCAGTATTTT. Translation gives CASRKTGGTDTQYF.

The CDR3 coding sequence is TGTGCCAGCAGTTTAGCTGGAGCTAGCAATCAGCCCCAGCATTTT. Translation: CASSLAGASNQPQHF. The chain joins TRBV12-3 or TRBV12-4 to TRBJ1-5; no reliable D call. CDR3 size: 15 residues. V lost 0 bases, J lost 0 bases, and 6 bases lay in between.

This clonotype is a singleton in its sample. The chain is built from TRBV19 and TRBJ2-7; D ambiguous. V lost 3 bases to trimming and J lost 7 bases, with 10 bases between them. Germline-derived CDR1 and CDR2 are LNHDA and SQIVND (reference sequence). The CDR3 is made up of 12 amino acids. The CDR3 DNA is TGTGCCAGTAGTATCGGTAGCCGTGAGCAGTACTTC. Amino acid sequence: CASSIGSREQYF.

The chain couples TRBV6-5 to TRBJ2-7; the D gene is possibly TRBD1 (5 bases). Germline CDR1 reads MNHEY; CDR2 reads SVGAGI. The CDR3 spans 16 residues. V lost 4 bases, J lost 2 bases, and 18 bases lay in between. The CDR3: CASSSLSGQGAYEQYF. The CDR3 DNA sequence: TGTGCCAGCAGTTCTCTCTCCGGACAAGGGGCCTACGAGCAGTACTTC.

This clonotype appeared a few times. The gene calls are TRBV4-2 and TRBJ2-1; D is undetermined. Trimming took 1 base from V and 2 from J, leaving 9 bases between them. Germline V gene data show CDR1 as LGHNA and CDR2 as YNFKEQ. This CDR3 is 15 amino acids long. The chain's CDR3 is CASSQGYNAYNEQFF. CDR3 bases: TGTGCCAGCAGCCAAGGTTACAACGCCTACAATGAGCAGTTCTTC.

The V call is TRBV11-2, the J call TRBJ2-3; D is tentatively TRBD1 or TRBD2 (5 bases each). Per germline, CDR1 SGHAT and CDR2 FQNNGV. This CDR3 is built from 15 residues. Trimming took off 5 bases at V and 1 base at J, with 13 bases between the two ends. The DNA for the CDR3 is TGTGCCAGCAGCACGGTGGGGACCCGCACAGATACGCAGTATTTT. Its protein is CASSTVGTRTDTQYF.

CDR3 nucleotide sequence: TGTGCCAGCAGCCTGCGGACAGGGGGCGCGATCTATGGCTACACCTTC. It specifies CASSLRTGGAIYGYTF. The chain has TRBV7-2 and TRBJ1-2; the match to TRBD1 covers 11 bases. The CDR3 is 16 residues long. Germline V CDR1 and CDR2: SGHTA, FQGNSA. Trimming cost V 5 bases and J 4 bases; bases outside gene matches: 9.

This clonotype was picked up a small number of times. CDR3 region: CASRDRSGANVLTF. CDR3 sequence (DNA): TGTGCCAGCAGAGACAGGTCTGGGGCCAACGTCCTGACTTTC. The rearrangement joins TRBV28 to TRBJ2-6, with a possible D match to TRBD1 (6 bases). V was clipped by 6 bases and J by 1 base, with 7 bases between them. Germline V CDR1 and CDR2: MDHEN, SYDVKM. The length of the CDR3 is 14 residues.

The rearrangement joins TRBV6-5 to TRBJ2-2; TRBD1 matches 11 bases. Germline V lookup: CDR1 MNHEY, CDR2 SVGAGI. The CDR3 covers 16 residues. V lost 0 bases to trimming and J lost 7 bases; unmatched junction nucleotides: 4. In nucleotides, the CDR3 is TGTGCCAGCAGTTACTCGGACAGGGGGCGGGGCGGGGAGCTGTTTTTT. Residues: CASSYSDRGRGGELFF.